Below are 5 T cell receptor beta chains sequenced from a single sample in a study of neurological immune-mediated disorders. TCRdb re-called the 5' RACE reads through MiXCR, storing one row per CDR3 protein. This table holds 60,000 to 85,000 distinct CDR3 sequences, approximately 5% found once. Sequencing was carried out using PBMCs. The receptors stem from a woman aged 25 to 39 with multiple sclerosis.

In its sample, this clonotype was seen a few times. V and J are TRBV6-5 and TRBJ2-3; 10 nucleotides match TRBD2. CDR1 and CDR2 (germline): MNHEY, SVGAGI. The CDR3 has 14 amino acids. The V gene end was trimmed by 5 bases and the J gene end by 6 bases; junction bases not matched to a gene: 5. This CDR3 is CASSPGLAMDTQYF. The CDR3 coding sequence is TGTGCCAGCAGTCCGGGACTAGCGATGGATACGCAGTATTTT.

This clonotype was seen repeatedly, ten times or more. The chain couples TRBV29-1 to TRBJ2-3; D uncertain. The CDR3 has 10 residues. The V gene's germline CDR1 is SQVTM and CDR2 ANQGSEA. With 6 bases removed from V and 3 bases from J, the gap between germline ends came to 4 bases. This CDR3 is CSVLTDTQYF. In DNA, the CDR3 is TGCAGCGTCCTAACAGATACGCAGTATTTT.

This clonotype was counted ten times or more. The chain has TRBV14 and TRBJ2-3; no reliable D call. CDR1 and CDR2 from the germline V gene are SGHDN and FVKESK. V lost 6 bases and J 1 base, leaving 8 bases between the germline ends. The CDR3 consists of 13 residues. The CDR3 DNA reads as TGTGCCAGCAGGGATGGAGGCACAGATACGCAGTATTTT. Its translation: CASRDGGTDTQYF.

This clonotype was detected many times. The chain carries TRBV12-3 or TRBV12-4 and TRBJ2-2; maybe TRBD1 (5 bases). With 5 bases removed from V and 5 bases from J, the gap between germline ends came to 9 bases. The CDR3 has 13 amino acids. The CDR3: CASSMQGTGELFF. The CDR3 DNA reads as TGTGCCAGCAGTATGCAGGGAACCGGGGAGCTGTTTTTT.

In its sample, this clonotype was seen a few times. This chain connects TRBV6-6 to TRBJ1-2; D remains unclear. This CDR3 region has 16 residues. The germline V gene has CDR1 MNHNY and CDR2 SVGAGI (reference sequence). V was trimmed by 3 bases and J by 0 bases, leaving 14 bases between them. This CDR3 is CASSYNSGIANYGYTF. The CDR3 nucleotides are TGTGCCAGCAGTTATAACAGCGGGATAGCTAACTATGGCTACACCTTC.